The 24 T cell receptor beta chains below come from one sample, sequenced in a study of T cell clonality in common variable immunodeficiency. Assay: immunoSEQ multiplex PCR; the TCRdb copy retains only in-frame clones and omits some. The sample is made up of about 34,000 clones, none counted only once. Sequenced: peripheral blood mononuclear cells. These receptors were obtained from a person aged 18 to 70 in good health.

This clone occurred many times. The CDR3 extends 3 residues past the end of the read, so its final part is completed from the germline J gene. The chain joins TRBV19 to TRBJ2-3, with TRBD1 as a possible D gene (6 bases). V lost 4 bases and J 1 base, leaving 12 bases between the germline ends. The germline CDR1 and CDR2 sequences are LNHDA and SQIVND (reference sequence). The CDR3 covers 15 residues. The CDR3 DNA, read in part, is TGTGCCAGTAGTAGTAAGGGGGTCCGCACAGATACG. This translates into CASSSKGVRTDT. In full, the CDR3 is CASSSKGVRTDTQYF.

The sample holds many counts of this clone. The read gets to within 3 residues of the CDR3 end, and the germline J gene fills in the rest. V is TRBV7-3 and J is TRBJ1-5; no reliable D call. The ends were cut back, 10 bases at V and 0 bases at J, with 19 bases in the middle. The CDR3 totals 16 residues. CDR1 and CDR2 from the germline V gene are SGHTA and FQGTGA. CDR3 amino acids: CATAHSRPYSNQPQHF. CDR3 bases read: TGTGCCACCGCGCACAGCCGACCCTATAGCAATCAGCCC. Looking up the rest from reference TRBV7-3 and TRBJ1-5 gives the full variable domain: GAGVSQTPSNKVTEKGKYVELRCDPISGHTALYWYRQSLGQGPEFLIYFQGTGAADDSGLPNDRFFAVRPEGSVSTLKIQRTERGDSAVYLCATAHSRPYSNQPQHFGDGTRLSIL.

In this sample, this clone turned up many times. With the read ending 3 residues before the CDR3 end, the germline J gene is used to fill in that end. The V gene is TRBV6-2 or TRBV6-3, the J gene TRBJ2-3; a weak D match, TRBD2 (5 bases). V lost 5 bases and J 6 bases, leaving 9 bases between the germline ends. The germline CDR1 and CDR2 sequences are MNHEY and SVGEGT. The CDR3 totals 12 residues. The CDR3 is CASSITRDTQYF. Partial CDR3 DNA: TGTGCCAGCAGTATTACTAGGGATACG.

This clone was seen ten or more times. The missing CDR3 end, 3 residues past where the read stops, is filled in from the germline J gene. This chain connects TRBV5-8 to TRBJ2-1; D possibly corresponds to TRBD1 (6 bases). This CDR3 is 15 amino acids long. Germline CDR1 and CDR2: SGHTS and YDEGEE. V lost 0 bases, J lost 4 bases, and 11 bases lay in between. Here the CDR3 reads CASSLDRALYNEQFF. CDR3 DNA (partial): TGTGCCAGCAGCTTGGACAGGGCGCTTTACAATGAG.

There are many counts of this clone. The DNA ends 3 residues before the CDR3 does, and the rest of the CDR3 is filled in from the germline J gene. V gene TRBV30 combines with J gene TRBJ1-1, with D hard to call. V lost 3 bases, J lost 2 bases, and 10 bases lay in between. The CDR3 runs to 13 residues. Germline V CDR1 and CDR2: GTSNPN, SVGIG (reference sequence). The covered CDR3 bases are TGTGCCTGGAGAGTAAAGGTTAACACTGAA. Its translation: CAWRVKVNTE. The full CDR3 sequence reads CAWRVKVNTEAFF.

This clone came up many times. The CDR3 goes on 3 residues after the read ends, and that part is filled in from the germline J gene. The chain employs TRBV19 and TRBJ1-1; D is perhaps TRBD1 (5 bases). The CDR3 length is 15 residues. Germline CDR1 reads LNHDA; CDR2 reads SQIVND (reference sequence). With 3 bases removed from V and 5 bases from J, the gap between germline ends came to 16 bases. The DNA read from the CDR3 is TGTGCCAGTAGTATCGGGGGTCGAGACTATACTGAA. It translates to CASSIGGRDYTE. The CDR3 as a whole reads CASSIGGRDYTEAFF.

This clone showed up many times. The DNA ends 3 residues before the CDR3 does, and the rest of the CDR3 is filled in from the germline J gene. This rearrangement joins TRBV7-2 to TRBJ2-6; D uncertain. This CDR3 is built from 13 residues. Trimming cost V 7 bases and J 4 bases, with 8 bases left between them. Germline-derived CDR1 and CDR2 are SGHTA and FQGNSA. The CDR3 DNA, read in part, is TGTGCCAGCAACCTTGCGGGGGCCAACGTC. Translating it yields CASNLAGANV. The CDR3, in full, reads CASNLAGANVLTF.

This clone was seen ten or more times. The CDR3 is cut off 3 residues early in the read; its end comes from the germline J gene. The chain couples TRBV30 to TRBJ1-2; 9 nucleotides align to TRBD1. This CDR3 comprises 17 residues. V lost 4 bases to trimming and J lost 0 bases; unmatched junction nucleotides: 12. CDR1 is GTSNPN and CDR2 is SVGIG in the germline V gene (reference sequence). The covered CDR3 bases are TGTGCCTGGACCCTGGGGGGGACAGGGTCCTCTAACTATGGC. Its protein product is CAWTLGGTGSSNYG. In full, the CDR3 is CAWTLGGTGSSNYGYTF.

This clone rates as medium-sized. Coverage ceases 3 residues before the CDR3 finishes, and the germline J gene fills in the end. The chain combines TRBV5-4 with TRBJ2-2; D call uncertain. The V gene's germline CDR1 is SGHNT and CDR2 YYREEE (reference sequence). V lost 4 bases and J lost 1, with 8 bases in between. The CDR3 length is 14 residues. The DNA read from the CDR3 is TGTGCCAGCAGCCCCCGACAGAACACCGGGGAG. Translated: CASSPRQNTGE. The complete CDR3 reads CASSPRQNTGELFF.

A few counts support this clone. A much larger clonotype is one base distant, so this may be a read error. The read stops 3 residues short of the end of the CDR3; the missing end is completed from the germline J gene. The rearrangement links TRBV19 to TRBJ2-7; maybe TRBD1 (5 bases). CDR3 length: 17 residues. Germline loops: CDR1 LNHDA, CDR2 SQIVND (reference sequence). The covered CDR3 bases are TGTGCCGGTAGTAACTTACCTCAGGGTGAGAGCTCCTACGAG. Residues: CAGSNLPQGESSYE. The whole CDR3 reads CAGSNLPQGESSYEQYF.

This clone was counted at least ten times. Read sequence stops 3 residues before the CDR3 end, and the germline J gene provides the missing end. The chain carries TRBV20-1 and TRBJ2-4; tentative D call: TRBD2 (6 bases). Germline CDR1 reads DFQATT; CDR2 reads SNEGSKA (reference sequence). CDR3 size: 14 residues. CDR3 DNA, as far as it was read: TGCAGTGCTAGAGATCACGGGGGTGCCTATGGT. It specifies CSARDHGGAYG. The CDR3 in its entirety is CSARDHGGAYGQYF.

At least ten counts were recorded for this clone. The CDR3 end is not reached by the read, which stops 3 residues before it; the germline J gene fills it in. The rearrangement uses TRBV7-2 and TRBJ1-1; the D is unclear. V was shortened by 0 bases and J by 7 bases, with 9 bases between the two germline ends. Per germline, CDR1 SGHTA and CDR2 FQGNSA. The CDR3 contains 13 residues. The CDR3 DNA, read in part, is TGTGCCAGCAGCTTAGCCGCAGGATTTGAA. Amino acids: CASSLAAGFE. The entire CDR3 protein reads CASSLAAGFEAFF.

This clone has ten or more counts. The read terminates 3 residues ahead of where the CDR3 ends, so the germline J gene completes it. The J gene is TRBJ2-7, the V gene TRBV9, with D unclear. The CDR3 totals 14 residues. Trimming removed 0 bases at V and 0 bases at J, with 7 bases between. The V gene's germline CDR1 is SGDLS and CDR2 YYNGEE. CDR3 loop: CASSVGQSSYEQYF. CDR3 DNA, as far as it was read: TGTGCCAGCAGCGTAGGTCAGAGCTCCTACGAG.

This clone occurred many times. The sequenced fragment ends 3 residues before the CDR3 boundary, so the rest is inferred from the germline J gene. The chain is built from TRBV19 and TRBJ1-4; tentatively, D is TRBD1 (6 bases). The CDR3 is made up of 13 amino acids. Germline CDR1 is LNHDA and CDR2 is SQIVND (reference sequence). The CDR3 bases that were read are TGTGCCAGCCGTAGGTTACAGGGACGAGGA. Its protein is CASRRLQGRG. The full CDR3 sequence reads CASRRLQGRGLFF.

This clone has at least ten counts. Read data end 3 residues before the CDR3 end; the end is taken from the germline J gene. V usage is TRBV30 and J usage is TRBJ1-1; D is undetermined. CDR1 GTSNPN and CDR2 SVGIG come from the germline V gene (reference sequence). The CDR3 length is 12 residues. The CDR3 bases that were read are TGTGCCTGGAACCCCACGGGCGGGCGA. It codes for CAWNPTGGR. The whole CDR3 protein reads CAWNPTGGRAFF.

At least ten counts were recorded for this clone. The DNA ends 3 residues before the CDR3 does, and the rest of the CDR3 is filled in from the germline J gene. The chain is built from TRBV4-1 and TRBJ2-1; no firm D call. Looked up from germline, CDR1 is MGHRA and CDR2 is YSYEKL. Deletions cut 1 base from V and 0 bases from J, with 16 bases between. CDR3 length: 18 amino acids. Partial CDR3 DNA: TGCGCCAGCAGCCAAGGGTCAGGTCTATACCACTCCTACAATGAG. This gives the protein CASSQGSGLYHSYNE. The full-length CDR3 reads as CASSQGSGLYHSYNEQFF.

This clone came up many times. The sequenced fragment ends 3 residues before the CDR3 boundary, so the rest is inferred from the germline J gene. This chain uses TRBV30 with TRBJ1-5; D might be TRBD1 (6 bases). Trimming pared 3 bases from V and 3 bases from J, leaving 15 bases between. Per germline, CDR1 GTSNPN and CDR2 SVGIG (reference sequence). The CDR3 covers 15 residues. The covered CDR3 bases are TGTGCCTGGAGGGGACTACAGGGAACCAATCAGCCC. Its protein product is CAWRGLQGTNQP. In full, the CDR3 is CAWRGLQGTNQPQHF.

This clone was seen repeatedly, ten times or more. The CDR3 goes on 3 residues after the read ends, and that part is filled in from the germline J gene. The genes are TRBV20-1 and TRBJ2-7; 7 bases match TRBD1. The V segment lost 4 bases and the J segment 6 bases; nucleotides outside the gene matches: 12. The CDR3 consists of 14 residues. The V gene's germline CDR1 is DFQATT and CDR2 SNEGSKA (reference sequence). This CDR3 is CSANKPGTGVEQYF. The covered CDR3 bases are TGCAGTGCTAATAAACCCGGAACAGGGGTCGAG.

This clone was recorded at least ten times. The covered CDR3 bases are TGTGCCAGCAGTGCCGAGTGGGGCCCCTACGAG. Protein: CASSAEWGPYE. The full CDR3 is CASSAEWGPYEQYF. The rearrangement links TRBV6-1 to TRBJ2-7; maybe TRBD1 (5 bases). The read halts 3 residues ahead of the CDR3 end, with the missing end drawn from the germline J gene. CDR1 and CDR2 from the germline V gene are MNHNS and SASEGT. The V and J ends lost 4 bases and 2 bases respectively, with 12 bases between them. The CDR3 consists of 14 residues.

This clone was seen at least ten times. The read is 3 residues too short to cover the CDR3 end, so that end is filled in from the germline J gene. The J gene is TRBJ1-2, the V gene TRBV18, with 7 nucleotides matching TRBD1. The CDR3 covers 15 residues. Germline V gene data show CDR1 as KGHSH and CDR2 as LQKENI. The V and J ends lost 0 bases and 2 bases, in that order; junction bases with no gene match: 3. CDR3 loop: CASSPPSGQNYGYTF. The sequenced part of the CDR3 DNA is TGTGCCAGCTCACCACCCTCGGGACAGAACTATGGC.

This clone was observed at least ten times. Sequencing ends 3 residues short of the CDR3 end; the germline J gene provides the rest. This chain joins TRBV18 and TRBJ2-7; the match to TRBD1 covers 12 bases. The CDR3 is 15 residues long. Germline CDR1 KGHSH, CDR2 LQKENI. Germline trimming cut 5 bases from V and 6 bases from J; bases unmatched to any gene: 8. CDR3 residues: CASSYSGQGASEQYF. The DNA read from the CDR3 is TGTGCCAGCTCATATTCGGGACAGGGGGCTTCCGAG.

This clone was seen many times. The read is 3 residues too short to cover the CDR3 end, so that end is filled in from the germline J gene. The chain couples TRBV5-1 to TRBJ2-5; 12 bases fit TRBD2. This CDR3 spans 14 amino acids. With V trimmed by 4 bases and J by 5 bases, 3 bases remained unmatched. The germline V gene encodes CDR1 SGHRS and CDR2 YFSETQ. The CDR3 loop reads CASSASGGAETQYF. CDR3 DNA, as far as it was read: TGCGCCAGCAGCGCTAGCGGGGGGGCGGAGACC.

At least ten counts were recorded for this clone. The read ends 3 residues before the CDR3 terminus; that terminus is restored from the germline J gene. The V and J genes are TRBV4-1 and TRBJ1-2; 8 bases are shared with TRBD1. V was clipped by 5 bases and J by 4 bases; unmatched bases: 12. This CDR3 has 16 amino acids. CDR1 MGHRA and CDR2 YSYEKL come from the germline V gene. The chain's CDR3 is CASSDPPRGQGYGYTF. Incomplete CDR3 DNA: TGCGCCAGCAGCGACCCCCCCAGGGGGCAAGGCTATGGC.

In its sample, this clone was seen many times. The DNA ends 3 residues before the CDR3 does, and the rest of the CDR3 is filled in from the germline J gene. The gene calls are TRBV7-8 and TRBJ2-1, with TRBD2 matching over 10 bases. V lost 10 bases and J lost 6; bases outside the gene matches: 9. CDR3 length: 14 residues. Germline V gene data show CDR1 as SGHVS and CDR2 as FQNEAQ. The CDR3 is CATSEREGGNEQFF. CDR3 DNA (partial): TGTGCCACCTCCGAGCGGGAGGGTGGCAATGAG. Full variable domain (rest looked up from reference TRBV7-8 and TRBJ2-1): GAGVSQSPRYKVAKRGQDVALRCDPISGHVSLFWYQQALGQGPEFLTYFQNEAQLDKSGLPSDRFFAERPEGSVSTLKIQRTQQEDSAVYLCATSEREGGNEQFFGPGTRLTVL.